This T cell receptor (beta chain) was sequenced during a study of cytomegalovirus exposure and HLA in healthy donors. The wider study: The use of the same platform for the 95 to 150 validation repertoires and the roughly 700 first-cohort repertoires was reported by a later analysis.

General study points: A few chains linked to CMV were shown in vitro to be specific for CMV antigens. Altogether, 160 or so TCR beta chains were recorded as cytomegalovirus-associated. As was reported, the classifier diagnosed cytomegalovirus status with high specificity and sensitivity.

As regards this clone: Its antigen is not identified.

Sequencing was performed with immunoSEQ multiplex PCR; in TCRdb, only in-frame clones are kept and a portion is missing. The sample lists tens of thousands of clones; 84% were seen once. Germline CDR1 is SGHRS and CDR2 is YFSETQ. The CDR3 loop spans 16 amino acids. V was clipped by 0 bases and J by 5 bases, with 12 bases between them. The sample consisted of PBMCs. This receptor was obtained from a woman aged 18-35 years in good health and CMV-seropositive. The chain uses TRBV5-1 and TRBJ1-6; possible D gene TRBD1, 5 bases. CDR3 DNA sequence: TGCGCCAGCAGCTTGGCCAGGGAACCTAATAATTCACCCCTCCACTTT. Amino acids: CASSLAREPNNSPLHF.